This passage covers 22 T cell receptor beta chains from one sample sequenced in a study of PD-1 blockade in classical Hodgkin lymphoma (dated by TCRdb to the early 2020s). The library relied on the immunoSEQ multiplex PCR assay. TCRdb's version of the immuneACCESS table is confined to in-frame rearrangements and falls short of the full clone set. An unresolved V gene accounts for under half of the shortfall where checked; the remainder is of unknown origin. The sample yields about 34,000 clones; 80% to 90% were counted once. The biggest ten clones account for approximately 0.22% of the sample. What the time point label conveys for this sample: newly diagnosed, previously untreated cHL patient sample. A Miltenyi CD4+ T cell isolation kit was used for magnetic negative selection to purify CD4+ T cells from thawed PBMCs. The sample was CD4+ T cells from blood. Receptors were obtained from a human donor with classical Hodgkin lymphoma.

The count of this clone is one. The chain employs TRBV6-5 and TRBJ2-3, with D possibly matching TRBD2 (6 bases). Trimming pared 2 bases from V and 8 bases from J, leaving 11 bases between. The length of the CDR3 is 13 residues. CDR1 is MNHEY, CDR2 SVGAGI, per germline. The CDR3 loop reads CASSYLGEVTQYF. The CDR3 DNA reads TGTGCCAGCAGTTACCTCGGGGAGGTTACGCAGTATTTT.

The chain employs TRBV7-7 and TRBJ1-4, with D tentatively TRBD1 (6 bases). Germline V gives CDR1 SSHAT, CDR2 FNYEAQ (reference sequence). This CDR3 has 18 residues. V gave up 5 bases and J gave up 0 bases, with 19 bases separating them. CDR3 sequence (DNA): TGTGCCAGCAGCCCCACCATAGGGGGTGGGGCAACTAATGAAAAACTGTTTTTT. Amino acid sequence: CASSPTIGGGATNEKLFF.

The chain uses TRBV5-4 and TRBJ2-3; 7 bases map to TRBD1. The trim removed 2 bases at V and 5 bases at J, leaving 8 bases unmatched. The length of the CDR3 is 15 residues. The germline CDR1 and CDR2 sequences are SGHNT and YYREEE (reference sequence). The DNA for the CDR3 is TGTGCCAGCAGCTTAAGTCACAGGGGTGGAGATACGCAGTATTTT. As protein: CASSLSHRGGDTQYF.

The sample holds one count of this clone. The chain links TRBV5-1 to TRBJ2-3; 11 bases map to TRBD2. CDR3 size: 16 residues. After removal of 0 bases from V and 4 bases from J, the junction contained 4 bases not matched to a gene. In germline, CDR1 is SGHRS, CDR2 YFSETQ. CDR3 amino acids: CASSLGLAGNADTQYF. CDR3 nucleotide sequence: TGCGCCAGCAGCTTGGGACTAGCGGGGAACGCAGATACGCAGTATTTT.

This chain uses TRBV25-1 with TRBJ1-1; 9 bases line up with TRBD1. Germline-derived CDR1 and CDR2 are MGHDK and SYGVNS. With 4 bases clipped from V and 4 bases from J, the junction kept 7 bases outside the gene matches. The CDR3 has 15 amino acids. In DNA, the CDR3 is TGTGCCAGCAGTGCCGACAGGGGGGGAGGCACTGAAGCTTTCTTT. Translated: CASSADRGGGTEAFF.

This clone was seen once. The V call is TRBV11-1, the J call TRBJ2-1; tentatively, D is TRBD2 (7 bases). The germline V gene encodes CDR1 SGHAT and CDR2 FQDESV (reference sequence). This CDR3 is 15 amino acids long. V was pared by 5 bases and J by 3 bases, with 14 bases between. The CDR3 sequence: CASSRGRGDYNEQFF. CDR3 in DNA: TGTGCCAGCAGCCGGGGGAGGGGGGACTACAATGAGCAGTTCTTC.

The chain combines TRBV10-2 with TRBJ1-6, with 8 bases that match TRBD1. Trimming at V came to 6 bases and at J to 10 bases, leaving 5 bases not matched to a gene. This CDR3 has 13 amino acids. In germline, CDR1 is WSHSY, CDR2 SAAADI. As DNA, the CDR3 is TGCGCCAGCAGGGACAGGGAAGAATCACCCCTCCACTTT. Residues: CASRDREESPLHF.

The gene calls are TRBV18 and TRBJ2-5; no definite D call. Trimming removed 2 bases at V and 5 bases at J, with 15 bases between. The CDR3 is made up of 15 amino acids. Germline loops: CDR1 KGHSH, CDR2 LQKENI. CDR3: CASSPALSSRETQYF. The CDR3 nucleotides are TGTGCCAGCTCACCAGCCTTATCTAGTCGTGAGACCCAGTACTTC. Looking up the rest from reference TRBV18 and TRBJ2-5 gives the full variable domain: NAGVMQNPRHLVRRRGQEARLRCSPMKGHSHVYWYRQLPEEGLKFMVYLQKENIIDESGMPKERFSAEFPKEGPSILRIQQVVRGDSAAYFCASSPALSSRETQYFGPGTRLLVL.

The chain links TRBV5-3 to TRBJ2-7, with D maybe TRBD2 (7 bases). TRBV5-3 counts as an open reading frame of uncertain function. The CDR3 is made up of 12 amino acids. V lost 5 bases and J lost 12, with 18 bases in between. CDR3 loop: CARRLPLRGGYF. DNA for the CDR3: TGTGCCAGAAGGTTGCCCCTAAGGGGGGGGTACTTC.

The chain links TRBV5-1 to TRBJ2-1; no clear D gene. CDR1 and CDR2 (germline): SGHRS, YFSETQ. This CDR3 contains 15 residues. Trimming stripped 0 bases from V and 5 bases from J, with 12 bases between. The CDR3 region has the DNA TGCGCCAGCAGCTTGGGTACTTGGATCAACAATGAGCAGTTCTTC. It translates to CASSLGTWINNEQFF. Using reference TRBV5-1 and TRBJ2-1 for the parts outside the CDR3, the full variable domain is KAGVTQTPRYLIKTRGQQVTLSCSPISGHRSVSWYQQTPGQGLQFLFEYFSETQRNKGNFPGRFSGRQFSNSRSEMNVSTLELGDSALYLCASSLGTWINNEQFFGPGTRLTVL.

The V gene is TRBV5-1, the J gene TRBJ2-3; D uncertain. The V gene lost 2 bases and the J gene lost 0 bases, with 13 bases spanning the gap. The CDR3 is made up of 16 amino acids. CDR1 and CDR2 from the germline V gene are SGHRS and YFSETQ. CDR3 amino acids: CASSFGTIGSTDTQYF. DNA for the CDR3: TGCGCCAGCAGCTTCGGCACCATAGGGAGCACAGATACGCAGTATTTT.

The rearrangement joins TRBV6-1 to TRBJ1-2; possible D gene TRBD1, 5 bases. There are 13 residues in the CDR3. V was pared by 7 bases and J by 4 bases, with 13 bases between. Looked up from germline, CDR1 is MNHNS and CDR2 is SASEGT. CDR3 nucleotide sequence: TGTGCCAGCATAGGGGAGTTCGTCTATGGCTACACCTTC. Its protein product is CASIGEFVYGYTF.

This chain uses TRBV25-1 with TRBJ2-2; D is unresolved. V was pared by 8 bases and J by 3 bases, with 10 bases between. From germline, CDR1 is MGHDK and CDR2 SYGVNS. This CDR3 is 13 amino acids long. The CDR3 DNA reads as TGTGCCAGCCGCACAGAATACACCGGGGAGCTGTTTTTT. Its protein is CASRTEYTGELFF. Together with reference TRBV25-1 and TRBJ2-2, the CDR3 gives the full variable domain: EADIYQTPRYLVIGTGKKITLECSQTMGHDKMYWYQQDPGMELHLIHYSYGVNSTEKGDLSSESTVSRIRTEHFPLTLESARPSHTSQYLCASRTEYTGELFFGEGSRLTVL.

This sequence joins TRBV5-6 and TRBJ1-5; a weak D match, TRBD1 (6 bases). V was cut by 3 bases and J by 0 bases, with 13 bases left in between. Germline lookup yields CDR1 SGHDT and CDR2 YYEEEE. This CDR3 spans 16 amino acids. The CDR3 nucleotides read TGTGCCAGCAGCTCCCTTGGACAGAATAGCAATCAGCCCCAGCATTTT. Translating gives CASSSLGQNSNQPQHF.

V gene TRBV5-1 combines with J gene TRBJ2-3, with TRBD2 matching 7 bases. V gave up 4 bases and J gave up 4 bases; unmatched junction bases: 6. Per germline, CDR1 SGHRS and CDR2 YFSETQ. This CDR3 region has 14 residues. Here the CDR3 reads CASSPGGVADTQYF. DNA for the CDR3: TGCGCCAGCAGCCCGGGGGGAGTAGCAGATACGCAGTATTTT.

The chain combines TRBV28 with TRBJ2-7, with D possibly being TRBD2 (6 bases). The germline V gene encodes CDR1 MDHEN and CDR2 SYDVKM. V was cut by 5 bases and J by 7 bases, with 21 bases left in between. This CDR3 region has 15 residues. The CDR3 coding sequence is TGTGCCAGCAGTGTGGGTGGCGGGATCTTAGGGGAGCAGTACTTC. Encoded protein: CASSVGGGILGEQYF.

This chain links TRBV18 with TRBJ1-5; no clear D gene. Germline lookup yields CDR1 KGHSH and CDR2 LQKENI. The ends were cut back, 2 bases at V and 7 bases at J, with 9 bases in the middle. The CDR3 sequence is 13 residues long. The CDR3, as DNA: TGTGCCAGCTCACCAGAAGGTGACCAGCCCCAGCATTTT. It translates to CASSPEGDQPQHF. Supplemented by reference TRBV18 and TRBJ1-5, the full variable domain reads NAGVMQNPRHLVRRRGQEARLRCSPMKGHSHVYWYRQLPEEGLKFMVYLQKENIIDESGMPKERFSAEFPKEGPSILRIQQVVRGDSAAYFCASSPEGDQPQHFGDGTRLSIL.

V usage is TRBV7-8 and J usage is TRBJ2-7, with a weak D call TRBD1 (5 bases). V lost 5 bases, J lost 2 bases, and 7 bases lay in between. Looked up from germline, CDR1 is SGHVS and CDR2 is FQNEAQ. The CDR3 totals 12 residues. For the CDR3, the DNA is TGTGCCAGCAGCGACAGCACCTACGAGCAGTACTTC. Its protein is CASSDSTYEQYF.

The chain carries TRBV15 and TRBJ1-5; D gene unclear. There are 13 residues in the CDR3. Germline assignment: CDR1 LNHNV and CDR2 YYDKDF (reference sequence). V gave up 0 bases and J gave up 6 bases, with 6 bases separating them. CDR3: CATSRDLGQPQHF. As DNA, the CDR3 is TGTGCCACCAGCAGAGACTTGGGTCAGCCCCAGCATTTT.

The V and J genes are TRBV12-5 and TRBJ1-3; 8 bases are a match to TRBD1. Per the germline V gene, CDR1 is LGHNT and CDR2 is FRNRAP. The trim removed 5 bases at V and 3 bases at J, leaving 15 bases unmatched. This CDR3 region has 18 residues. The CDR3 DNA sequence: TGTGCTAGTGGTCTCGCCCGACAGGGGCAAAAGGATGGAAACACCATATATTTT. This encodes CASGLARQGQKDGNTIYF.

The chain recombines TRBV11-2 with TRBJ1-3; unclear D gene. With 1 base removed from V and 7 bases from J, the gap between germline ends came to 5 bases. Germline CDR1 reads SGHAT; CDR2 reads FQNNGV. The CDR3 runs to 12 residues. The CDR3 bases are TGTGCCAGCAGCTTAGTCGGGAACACCATATATTTT. Encoded protein: CASSLVGNTIYF.

The J gene is TRBJ2-3, the V gene TRBV27; D is undetermined. Germline V gives CDR1 MNHEY, CDR2 SMNVEV (reference sequence). Deletions cut 6 bases from V and 2 bases from J, with 6 bases between. This CDR3 comprises 12 residues. The CDR3 coding sequence is TGTGCCAGCAGCCGAAACACAGATACGCAGTATTTT. Its translation is CASSRNTDTQYF.